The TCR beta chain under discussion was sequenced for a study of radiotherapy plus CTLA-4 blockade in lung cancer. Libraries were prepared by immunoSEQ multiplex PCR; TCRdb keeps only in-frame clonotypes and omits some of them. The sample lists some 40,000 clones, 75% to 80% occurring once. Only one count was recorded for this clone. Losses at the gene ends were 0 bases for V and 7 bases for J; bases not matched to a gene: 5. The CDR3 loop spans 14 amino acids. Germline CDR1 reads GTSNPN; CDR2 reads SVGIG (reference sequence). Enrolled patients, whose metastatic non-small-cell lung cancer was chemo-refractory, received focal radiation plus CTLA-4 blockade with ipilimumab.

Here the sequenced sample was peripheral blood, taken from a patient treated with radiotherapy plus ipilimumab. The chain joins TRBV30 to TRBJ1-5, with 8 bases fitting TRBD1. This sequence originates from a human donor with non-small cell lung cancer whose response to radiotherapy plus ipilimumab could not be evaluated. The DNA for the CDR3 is TGTGCCTGGAGTGTACTCCAGGGGGCACAGCCCCAGCATTTT. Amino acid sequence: CAWSVLQGAQPQHF.